In this sample, the clone carrying this TCR beta chain is medium-sized. Only in-frame clones appear in the TCRdb table, and some are missing; sequencing was by immunoSEQ multiplex PCR. The sample carries approximately 30,000 clones, approximately 54% recorded once. The entry originates in a study of cytotoxic CD8 clonotypes in ibrutinib-treated CLL. Study-wide context: The taking of response samples occurred after a median roughly 12 months of treatment, with a range of 6 to 36.

This CDR3 region has 13 residues. V gave up 6 bases and J gave up 2 bases; unmatched junction bases: 4. Germline V gene sequence: CDR1 ENHRY, CDR2 SYGVKD. This TCR was recovered from a human donor with chronic lymphocytic leukemia. The sequenced sample was PBMCs, obtained before ibrutinib treatment. The J gene is TRBJ2-7, the V gene TRBV10-3; TRBD1 aligns across 7 bases. The CDR3 DNA sequence: TGTGCCATCAGGGCCGACAGGGCCTACGAGCAGTACTTC. It translates to CAIRADRAYEQYF.